The 26 T cell receptor beta chains given below trace back to one sample, sequenced in a study of T-cell reconstitution after alpha-beta-depleted transplantation in children. Unique molecular identifiers tagged the TCRbeta library. TCRdb called the PCR reads again in MiXCR, with one record for every CDR3 protein. In the table there are 750,000 to 950,000 distinct CDR3 sequences, around 15% of which are singletons. Specimen: PBMCs, mostly from graft donor cells, collected 360 days after TCRalphabeta/CD19-depleted stem cell transplant. These receptors originate from a male patient younger than 18 who had a stem cell transplant for acute lymphoblastic leukemia, so the T cells may come from the graft donor.

The genes are TRBV12-3 or TRBV12-4 and TRBJ1-2; the match to TRBD1 covers 9 bases. The CDR3 is made up of 12 amino acids. After removal of 3 bases from V and 10 bases from J, the junction contained 3 bases not matched to a gene. CDR3 in amino acids: CASSFTGGDYTF. CDR3 DNA sequence: TGTGCCAGCAGTTTTACAGGGGGCGACTACACCTTC.

This clonotype was seen ten or more times. The J gene is TRBJ2-1, the V gene TRBV7-9, with D perhaps TRBD2 (6 bases). The germline gives CDR1 SEHNR, CDR2 FQNEAQ (reference sequence). The CDR3 runs 13 residues. The ends were cut back, 1 base at V and 7 bases at J, with 8 bases in the middle. Here the CDR3 reads CASSLVAGNEQFF. The CDR3 region has the DNA TGTGCCAGCAGCTTAGTCGCGGGGAATGAGCAGTTCTTC.

This rearrangement joins TRBV5-5 to TRBJ1-5; 7 nucleotides align to TRBD1. Germline lookup yields CDR1 SGHKS and CDR2 YYEKEE (reference sequence). J gave up 1 base and V 5 bases, and 6 bases lay outside the gene matches. This CDR3 region has 15 residues. The CDR3 here is CASRPDRVSNQPQHF. CDR3 bases: TGTGCCAGCAGACCCGACAGGGTGAGCAATCAGCCCCAGCATTTT.

This clonotype has more than one count but fewer than ten. This chain connects TRBV19 to TRBJ2-4; 9 positions match TRBD2. The CDR3 consists of 15 residues. Germline loops: CDR1 LNHDA, CDR2 SQIVND (reference sequence). Unmatched junction bases numbered 6, after V lost 4 bases and J lost 5 bases. The DNA of the CDR3 is TGTGCCAGTAGTAGCCCTAGCGGGATAGAAAACATTCAGTACTTC. It specifies CASSSPSGIENIQYF.

This clonotype has just a few counts. The V and J genes are TRBV18 and TRBJ2-5; no definite D call. CDR1 is KGHSH and CDR2 is LQKENI in the germline V gene. V was shortened by 0 bases and J by 7 bases, with 9 bases between the two germline ends. The CDR3 has 13 residues. CDR3 sequence: CASSPPGAGTQYF. In DNA form, the CDR3 reads TGTGCCAGCTCACCACCCGGTGCAGGGACCCAGTACTTC. The whole variable domain, filled in from reference TRBV18 and TRBJ2-5, reads NAGVMQNPRHLVRRRGQEARLRCSPMKGHSHVYWYRQLPEEGLKFMVYLQKENIIDESGMPKERFSAEFPKEGPSILRIQQVVRGDSAAYFCASSPPGAGTQYFGPGTRLLVL.

This clonotype occurred a few times. V gene TRBV27 combines with J gene TRBJ1-2, with a weak D call TRBD1 (5 bases). Trimming stripped 3 bases from V and 4 bases from J, with 12 bases between. The CDR3 is 14 amino acids. Germline-derived CDR1 and CDR2 are MNHEY and SMNVEV (reference sequence). The CDR3 region has the DNA TGTGCCAGCAGTTTCCGCAGGGACGGCTATGGCTACACCTTC. Translated, it gives CASSFRRDGYGYTF.

This chain connects TRBV3-1 to TRBJ2-1; 10 bases align to TRBD2. The CDR3 contains 17 residues. V gave up 0 bases and J gave up 7 bases; unmatched junction bases: 9. CDR1 LGHDT and CDR2 YNNKEL come from the germline V gene (reference sequence). The CDR3 loop reads CASSQESPSGSQNEQFF. CDR3 DNA: TGTGCCAGCAGCCAAGAGTCTCCTAGCGGGAGCCAGAATGAGCAGTTCTTC.

This clonotype appeared once. The V gene is TRBV3-1, the J gene TRBJ1-1; perhaps TRBD1 as D (6 bases). The CDR3 extends over 14 amino acids. The V gene lost 0 bases and the J gene lost 5 bases, with 10 bases spanning the gap. CDR1 and CDR2 (germline): LGHDT, YNNKEL (reference sequence). The CDR3 DNA reads as TGTGCCAGCAGCCAAGAGGTAGGGGGTACTGAAGCTTTCTTT. Protein product: CASSQEVGGTEAFF.

This rearrangement joins TRBV27 to TRBJ2-3; D is possibly TRBD2 (6 bases). The CDR3 has 17 amino acids. In germline, CDR1 is MNHEY, CDR2 SMNVEV (reference sequence). Between the trimmed V and J ends, which lost 7 bases and 0 bases, there was a span of 20 bases. The CDR3 nucleotides are TGTGCCAGCAACAACGGGAGCCCGTCCTTTAGCACAGATACGCAGTATTTT. Its translation: CASNNGSPSFSTDTQYF.

This clonotype was picked up a small number of times. V is TRBV20-1 and J is TRBJ1-5; D may be TRBD1 (5 bases). The ends were cut back, 0 bases at V and 2 bases at J, with 14 bases in the middle. There are 16 residues in the CDR3. Germline CDR1 and CDR2: DFQATT and SNEGSKA (reference sequence). DNA for the CDR3: TGCAGTGCTAGAGATACCCCCAGGGCGGGCAATCAGCCCCAGCATTTT. Residues: CSARDTPRAGNQPQHF.

In this sample, this clonotype turned up many times. V usage is TRBV7-2 and J usage is TRBJ2-1; 13 nucleotides match TRBD2. The CDR3 is 16 amino acids. Germline V lookup: CDR1 SGHTA, CDR2 FQGNSA. J lost 7 bases, V lost 1 base, and 4 bases had no gene match. The CDR3 protein is CASSLVGTSGKNEQFF. The CDR3 DNA is TGTGCCAGCAGCTTAGTCGGGACTAGCGGGAAGAATGAGCAGTTCTTC.

CDR3 coding DNA: TGTGCCAGCAGCTTGGGGGGTCTTAGAGCCAGGGAGACCCAGTACTTC. Protein: CASSLGGLRARETQYF. The genes are TRBV5-5 and TRBJ2-5; D gene unclear. From germline, CDR1 is SGHKS and CDR2 YYEKEE (reference sequence). V was pared by 0 bases and J by 5 bases, with 17 bases between. The CDR3 is 16 residues long.

The rearrangement links TRBV4-1 to TRBJ1-1; a possible D gene is TRBD1 (5 bases). V lost 6 bases to trimming and J lost 6 bases, with 17 bases between them. This CDR3 has 14 residues. Germline V gene lookup returns CDR1 MGHRA and CDR2 YSYEKL. The CDR3 protein is CASRWDLASPEAFF. The CDR3 DNA reads TGCGCCAGCAGATGGGACTTGGCTAGCCCTGAAGCTTTCTTT.

This clonotype came up a few times. The CDR3 region is CASSPPWSAGTEAFF. CDR3 coding DNA: TGTGCCAGCTCACCACCTTGGAGCGCGGGCACTGAAGCTTTCTTT. The chain links TRBV18 to TRBJ1-1; D uncertain. Between the trimmed V and J ends, which lost 0 bases and 4 bases, there was a span of 12 bases. This CDR3 region has 15 residues. Germline values: CDR1 KGHSH, CDR2 LQKENI.

This sequence joins TRBV24-1 and TRBJ2-3, with D uncertain. V was trimmed by 4 bases and J by 2 bases, leaving 9 bases between them. Germline CDR1 and CDR2: KGHDR and SFDVKD. There are 14 residues in the CDR3. CDR3 sequence (DNA): TGTGCCACCAGTGACCGAAGAGCCACAGATACGCAGTATTTT. Its protein is CATSDRRATDTQYF.

This clonotype was observed many times. The chain has TRBV24-1 and TRBJ2-3, with 8 bases matching TRBD2. V was clipped by 2 bases and J by 4 bases; unmatched bases: 7. Germline V CDR1 and CDR2: KGHDR, SFDVKD. The CDR3 loop spans 16 amino acids. The DNA for the CDR3 is TGTGCCACCAGTGATTGGAGCGGGAGTATGGCAGATACGCAGTATTTT. Its protein product is CATSDWSGSMADTQYF.

V and J are TRBV5-1 and TRBJ2-2; D might be TRBD1 (5 bases). The CDR3 loop spans 15 amino acids. CDR1 is SGHRS and CDR2 is YFSETQ in the germline V gene. V was pared by 2 bases and J by 2 bases, with 10 bases between. The CDR3 DNA sequence: TGCGCCAGCAGCTTCCTCGACAGCAACACCGGGGAGCTGTTTTTT. Protein: CASSFLDSNTGELFF.

A few counts support this clonotype. The rearrangement joins TRBV2 to TRBJ2-2; possibly TRBD2 for D (5 bases). The CDR3 is 15 residues long. CDR1 is SNHLY, CDR2 FYNNEI, per germline. With 3 bases removed from V and 0 bases from J, the gap between germline ends came to 8 bases. This chain's CDR3 is CASSERTPNTGELFF. DNA of the CDR3: TGTGCCAGCAGTGAGAGGACTCCGAACACCGGGGAGCTGTTTTTT.

The chain has TRBV29-1 and TRBJ2-7; 10 nucleotides agree with TRBD1. The CDR3 sequence is 13 residues long. Germline assignment: CDR1 SQVTM and CDR2 ANQGSEA. V shed 5 bases and J 2 bases; nucleotides not matched to a gene: 3. This CDR3 is CSVSGTGAYEQYF. CDR3 bases: TGCAGCGTTTCCGGGACAGGGGCCTACGAGCAGTACTTC.

This clonotype was found a few times. This chain joins TRBV7-3 and TRBJ2-1; D remains ambiguous. Germline V gene lookup returns CDR1 SGHTA and CDR2 FQGTGA. The CDR3 contains 17 residues. V was trimmed by 3 bases and J by 5 bases, leaving 20 bases between them. The CDR3 protein is CASSFTGARVGHNEQFF. CDR3 sequence (DNA): TGTGCCAGCAGCTTTACTGGCGCGAGAGTGGGTCACAATGAGCAGTTCTTC.

This clonotype showed up just a few times. J is TRBJ2-1 and V is TRBV3-1, with TRBD1 matching 9 bases. V trimming: 6 bases; J trimming: 3 bases; junction bases outside the gene matches: 18. The CDR3 consists of 19 residues. Looked up from germline, CDR1 is LGHDT and CDR2 is YNNKEL (reference sequence). CDR3 DNA sequence: TGTGCCAGCAGTTCGCCGGGACAGGGCTGGGGCGGGAACTACAATGAGCAGTTCTTC. It encodes CASSSPGQGWGGNYNEQFF.

The chain uses TRBV29-1 and TRBJ1-1; D is unclear. The CDR3 covers 12 residues. V dropped 0 bases and J dropped 4 bases, with 6 bases sitting between them. CDR1 is SQVTM, CDR2 ANQGSEA, per germline. The CDR3 sequence: CSVEEPGTEAFF. CDR3 DNA sequence: TGCAGCGTTGAAGAGCCCGGCACTGAAGCTTTCTTT.

This clonotype appeared many times. J is TRBJ1-5 and V is TRBV29-1; D is possibly TRBD1 (5 bases). The CDR3 is 14 residues long. Trimming took off 5 bases at V and 5 bases at J, with 16 bases between the two ends. Germline CDR1 SQVTM, CDR2 ANQGSEA. CDR3 in amino acids: CSVSSQGGHQPQHF. The CDR3 bases are TGCAGCGTTTCGAGTCAGGGAGGACATCAGCCCCAGCATTTT. The complete variable domain, with remaining parts taken from reference TRBV29-1 and TRBJ1-5, reads SAVISQKPSRDICQRGTSLTIQCQVDSQVTMMFWYRQQPGQSLTLIATANQGSEATYESGFVIDKFPISRPNLTFSTLTVSNMSPEDSSIYLCSVSSQGGHQPQHFGDGTRLSIL.

This chain connects TRBV6-5 to TRBJ2-1, with 12 bases identical to TRBD2. With 2 bases clipped from V and 1 base from J, the junction kept 3 bases outside the gene matches. Germline V gene sequence: CDR1 MNHEY, CDR2 SVGAGI. The CDR3 is made up of 17 amino acids. CDR3 sequence: CASSYPGLAGSYNEQFF. For the CDR3, the DNA is TGTGCCAGCAGTTACCCAGGACTAGCGGGGTCCTACAATGAGCAGTTCTTC.

The gene calls are TRBV27 and TRBJ2-5; a possible D gene is TRBD2 (5 bases). The V gene lost 4 bases and the J gene lost 2 bases, with 8 bases spanning the gap. Germline loops: CDR1 MNHEY, CDR2 SMNVEV (reference sequence). The CDR3 has 13 residues. The chain's CDR3 is CASSYTSQETQYF. Written as DNA, the CDR3 is TGTGCCAGCAGTTATACTAGTCAAGAGACCCAGTACTTC.

The genes are TRBV24-1 and TRBJ2-1; 7 bases fit TRBD1. Germline CDR1 reads KGHDR; CDR2 reads SFDVKD. The junction had 5 bases not matched to a gene; V was cut back by 3 bases and J by 7 bases. This CDR3 is built from 14 residues. In DNA form, the CDR3 reads TGTGCCACCAGTGATCTCGCCAGGGGGAATGAGCAGTTCTTC. Its protein is CATSDLARGNEQFF.